The rows below give T cell receptor beta chains drawn from one sample of a study of EBV T-cell therapy then PD-1 blockade in nasopharyngeal carcinoma. Sequenced by immunoSEQ multiplex PCR; TCRdb stores in-frame clones only, minus some. The table lists about 19,000 clones, about four fifths of them singletons. For these receptors, no antigen is known. The source was CD8+ T cells from blood, collected around day 30 from a patient whose treatment included autologous EBV-specific T cells and nivolumab. Source of these receptors: a man in his forties with nasopharyngeal carcinoma. Each CDR3 is given with its conserved first and last residue.

v_gene	j_gene	CDR3aa
TRBV2	TRBJ1-5	CASSEGVGTQPQHF
TRBV7-9	TRBJ2-7	CASSSRDRGAYEQYF
TRBV6-5	TRBJ2-2	CASSLLARTGELFF
TRBV6-1	TRBJ2-1	CASSENREAYNEQFF
TRBV25-1	TRBJ1-6	CASSEFNRLGHNSPLHF
TRBV6-5	TRBJ2-7	CASSYLSSGTYEQYF
TRBV2	TRBJ1-1	CASSNPGGKNTEAFF
TRBV9	TRBJ1-5	CASSSRTELGQPQHF
TRBV15	TRBJ1-4	CATSRDRGRGTEKLFF
TRBV5-5	TRBJ2-1	CASSLGEGGGANEQFF
TRBV9	TRBJ1-6	CASSGTGNSPLHF
TRBV5-8	TRBJ2-5	CASSWGQGARETQYF
TRBV7-9	TRBJ2-2	CASSLGTGELFF
TRBV6-1	TRBJ1-2	CASSEFVAGNYGYTF
TRBV20-1	TRBJ1-5	CSADIQPQHF
TRBV6-1	TRBJ2-5	CASSELAGGLETQYF
TRBV13	TRBJ1-2	CASSLLEGQTGGYTF
TRBV27	TRBJ1-2	CASSYRQFSNYGYTF
TRBV4-1	TRBJ1-5	CASSQGGGLQPQHF
TRBV6-5	TRBJ1-5	CASRAGTVNQPQHF
TRBV12-3/TRBV12-4	TRBJ2-1	CASNQGIGEQFF
TRBV5-1	TRBJ2-7	CASSLAQRELEQYF
TRBV5-6	TRBJ2-7	CASSLTESYEQYF
TRBV7-6	TRBJ2-1	CASGTSGGANEQFF
TRBV15	TRBJ2-7	CATSTQGWVEQYF
TRBV10-1	TRBJ1-2	CPPVLLWLNYGYTF
TRBV6-2/TRBV6-3	TRBJ2-3	CASSYRGTSELDTQYF
TRBV6-1	TRBJ2-7	CASSEVPGQGGSYEQYF
TRBV7-9	TRBJ1-4	CASSREARGREKLFF
TRBV7-8	TRBJ1-1	CASSLEGQSEAFF
TRBV28	TRBJ1-5	CASSFRTAIHQPQHF
TRBV9	TRBJ2-5	CASSTGGARETQYF
TRBV9	TRBJ1-2	CASSAPRDRTNYGYTF
TRBV11-3	TRBJ2-3	CASSLARGRDTQYF
TRBV7-6	TRBJ2-6	CASSLVLGPGANVLTF
TRBV27	TRBJ1-6	CASSPIPGEYNSPLHF
TRBV4-1	TRBJ1-2	CASSQDRRNYGYTF
TRBV5-8	TRBJ1-1	CASSLPKWRMNTEAFF
TRBV2	TRBJ2-3	CASSGRDTQYF
TRBV6-4	TRBJ2-7	CASSPAPGQGAGEQYF
TRBV4-1	TRBJ1-2	CASRNPGANYGYTF
TRBV6-5	TRBJ2-7	CASVDRGFPYEQYF
TRBV5-1	TRBJ2-7	CASSIHTTGSYEQYF
TRBV6-4	TRBJ2-3	CASSTTGTDTQYF
TRBV19	TRBJ1-1	CASRSEGTAQRNTEAFF
TRBV18	TRBJ2-2	CASSPEGANTGELFF
TRBV7-6	TRBJ2-2	CASGLFIGTGELFF